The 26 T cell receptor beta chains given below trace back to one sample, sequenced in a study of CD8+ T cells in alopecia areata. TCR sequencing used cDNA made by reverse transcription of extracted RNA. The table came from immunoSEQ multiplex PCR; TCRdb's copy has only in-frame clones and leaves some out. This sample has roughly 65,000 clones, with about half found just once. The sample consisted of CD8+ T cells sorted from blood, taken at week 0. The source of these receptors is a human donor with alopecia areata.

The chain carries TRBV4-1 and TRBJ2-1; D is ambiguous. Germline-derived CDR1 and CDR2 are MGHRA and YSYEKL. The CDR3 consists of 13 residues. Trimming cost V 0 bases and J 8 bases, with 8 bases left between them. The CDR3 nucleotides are TGCGCCAGCAGCCAAGACCGCGGTCATGAGCAGTTCTTC. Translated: CASSQDRGHEQFF.

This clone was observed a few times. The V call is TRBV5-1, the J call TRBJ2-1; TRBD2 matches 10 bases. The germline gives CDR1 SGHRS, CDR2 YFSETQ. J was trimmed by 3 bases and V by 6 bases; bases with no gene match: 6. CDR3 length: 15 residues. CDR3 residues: CASTEVAGGYNEQFF. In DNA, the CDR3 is TGCGCCAGCACCGAGGTAGCGGGAGGCTACAATGAGCAGTTCTTC.

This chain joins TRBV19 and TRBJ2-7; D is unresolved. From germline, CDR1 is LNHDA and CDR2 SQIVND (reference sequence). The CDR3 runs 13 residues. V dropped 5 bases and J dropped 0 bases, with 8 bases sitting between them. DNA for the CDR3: TGTGCCAGTAGTTCAGGACCCTCCTACGAGCAGTACTTC. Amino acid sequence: CASSSGPSYEQYF.

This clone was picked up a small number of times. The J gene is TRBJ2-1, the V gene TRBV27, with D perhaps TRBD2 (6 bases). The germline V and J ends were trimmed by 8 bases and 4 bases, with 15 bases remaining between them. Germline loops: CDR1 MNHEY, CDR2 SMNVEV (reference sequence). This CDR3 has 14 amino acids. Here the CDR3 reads CASVDIAGYNEQFF. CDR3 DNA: TGTGCCAGCGTCGACATTGCGGGATACAATGAGCAGTTCTTC.

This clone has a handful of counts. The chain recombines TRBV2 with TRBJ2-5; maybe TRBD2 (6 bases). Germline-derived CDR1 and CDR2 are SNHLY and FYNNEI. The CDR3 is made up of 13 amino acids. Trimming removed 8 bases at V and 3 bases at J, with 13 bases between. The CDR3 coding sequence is TGTGCCAGCCAAGGCCTAGCGAAAGAGACCCAGTACTTC. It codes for CASQGLAKETQYF.

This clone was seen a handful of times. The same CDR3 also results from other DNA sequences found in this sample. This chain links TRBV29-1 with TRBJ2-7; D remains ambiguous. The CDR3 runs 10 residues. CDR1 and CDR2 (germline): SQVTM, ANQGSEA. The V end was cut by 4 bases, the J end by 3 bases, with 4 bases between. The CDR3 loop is CSVGGYEQYF. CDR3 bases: TGCAGCGTTGGCGGCTACGAGCAGTACTTC.

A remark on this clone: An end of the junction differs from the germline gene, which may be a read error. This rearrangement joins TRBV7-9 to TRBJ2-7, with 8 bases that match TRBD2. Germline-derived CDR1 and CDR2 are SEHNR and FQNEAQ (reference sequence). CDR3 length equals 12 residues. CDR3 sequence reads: CVSGGSSYEQYF. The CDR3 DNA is TGTGTCAGCGGGGGAAGCTCCTACGAGCAGTACTTC.

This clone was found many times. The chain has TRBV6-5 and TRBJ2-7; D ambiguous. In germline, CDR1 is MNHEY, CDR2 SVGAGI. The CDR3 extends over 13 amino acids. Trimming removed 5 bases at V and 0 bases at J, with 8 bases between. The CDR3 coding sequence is TGTGCCAGCAGTGAAACTCTCTCCTACGAGCAGTACTTC. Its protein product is CASSETLSYEQYF.

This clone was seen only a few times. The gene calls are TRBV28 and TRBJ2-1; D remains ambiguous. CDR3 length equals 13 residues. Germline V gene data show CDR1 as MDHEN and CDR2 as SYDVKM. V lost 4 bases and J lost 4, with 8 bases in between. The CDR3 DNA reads TGTGCCAGCAGTTCCCAGAGATACAATGAGCAGTTCTTC. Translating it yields CASSSQRYNEQFF.

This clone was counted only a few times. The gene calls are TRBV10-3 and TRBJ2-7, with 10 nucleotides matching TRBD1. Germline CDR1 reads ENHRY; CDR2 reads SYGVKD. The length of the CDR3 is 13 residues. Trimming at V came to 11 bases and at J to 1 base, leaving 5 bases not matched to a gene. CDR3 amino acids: CAAGTGASYEQYF. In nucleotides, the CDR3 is TGTGCCGCCGGGACAGGGGCTTCCTACGAGCAGTACTTC.

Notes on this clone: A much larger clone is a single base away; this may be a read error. The CDR3 DNA follows: TGCGCCAGCAGCCAAGAGGGTTCCAATGAGCAGTTCTTC. This gives the protein CASSQEGSNEQFF. The chain couples TRBV5-3 to TRBJ2-1; a possible D gene is TRBD2 (5 bases). TRBV5-3 is an open reading frame whose function is uncertain. This CDR3 spans 13 amino acids.

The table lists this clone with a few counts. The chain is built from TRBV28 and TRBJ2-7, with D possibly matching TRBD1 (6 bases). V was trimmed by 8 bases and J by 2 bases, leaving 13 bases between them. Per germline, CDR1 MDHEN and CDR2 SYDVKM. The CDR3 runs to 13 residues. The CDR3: CASRIQGPYEQYF. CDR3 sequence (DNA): TGTGCCAGCCGCATACAGGGACCCTACGAGCAGTACTTC.

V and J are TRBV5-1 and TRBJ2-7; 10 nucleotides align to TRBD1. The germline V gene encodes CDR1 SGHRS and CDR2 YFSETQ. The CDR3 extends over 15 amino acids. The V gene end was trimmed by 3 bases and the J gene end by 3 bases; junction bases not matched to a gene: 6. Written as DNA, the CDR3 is TGCGCCAGCAGCTGGGGACAGGGGAAGATCTACGAGCAGTACTTC. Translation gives CASSWGQGKIYEQYF.

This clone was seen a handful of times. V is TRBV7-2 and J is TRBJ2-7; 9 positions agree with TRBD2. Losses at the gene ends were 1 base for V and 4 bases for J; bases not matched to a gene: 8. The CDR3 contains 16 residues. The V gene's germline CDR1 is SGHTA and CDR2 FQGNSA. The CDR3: CASSLGRLAGFYEQYF. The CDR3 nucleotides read TGTGCCAGCAGCTTAGGACGCCTAGCGGGATTTTACGAGCAGTACTTC.

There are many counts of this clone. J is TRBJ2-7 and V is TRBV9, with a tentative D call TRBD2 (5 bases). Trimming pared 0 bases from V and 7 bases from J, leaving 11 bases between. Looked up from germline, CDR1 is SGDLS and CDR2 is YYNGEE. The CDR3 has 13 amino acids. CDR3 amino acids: CASSVGYGGEQYF. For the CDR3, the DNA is TGTGCCAGCAGCGTAGGTTATGGAGGAGAGCAGTACTTC.

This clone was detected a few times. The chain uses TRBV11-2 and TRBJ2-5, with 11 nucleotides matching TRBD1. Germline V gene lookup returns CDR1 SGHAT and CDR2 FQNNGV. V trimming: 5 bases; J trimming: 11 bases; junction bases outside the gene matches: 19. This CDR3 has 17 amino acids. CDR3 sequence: CASSQVALGTGGLGQYF. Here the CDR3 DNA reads TGTGCCAGCAGCCAAGTAGCCCTCGGGACAGGGGGTTTGGGGCAGTACTTC.

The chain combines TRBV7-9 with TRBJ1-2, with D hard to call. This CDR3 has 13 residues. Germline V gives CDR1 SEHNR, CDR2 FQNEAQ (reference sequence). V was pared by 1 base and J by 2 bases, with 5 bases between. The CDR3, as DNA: TGTGCCAGCAGCTTAGGAATGAACTATGGCTACACCTTC. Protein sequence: CASSLGMNYGYTF.

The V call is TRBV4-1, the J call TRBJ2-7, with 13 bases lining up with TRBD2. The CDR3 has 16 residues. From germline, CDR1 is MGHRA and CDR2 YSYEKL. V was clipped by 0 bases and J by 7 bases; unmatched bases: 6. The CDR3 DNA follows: TGCGCCAGCAGCCAAGATACTAGCGGGAGGGCCAGGGAGCAGTACTTC. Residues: CASSQDTSGRAREQYF.

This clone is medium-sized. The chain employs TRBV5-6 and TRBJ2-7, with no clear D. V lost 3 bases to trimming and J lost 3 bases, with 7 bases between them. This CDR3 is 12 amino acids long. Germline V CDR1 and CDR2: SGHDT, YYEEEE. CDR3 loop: CASSSNYYEQYF. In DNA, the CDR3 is TGTGCCAGCAGCTCGAACTACTACGAGCAGTACTTC. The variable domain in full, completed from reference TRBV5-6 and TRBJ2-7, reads DAGVTQSPTHLIKTRGQQVTLRCSPKSGHDTVSWYQQALGQGPQFIFQYYEEEERQRGNFPDRFSGHQFPNYSSELNVNALLLGDSALYLCASSSNYYEQYFGPGTRLTVT.

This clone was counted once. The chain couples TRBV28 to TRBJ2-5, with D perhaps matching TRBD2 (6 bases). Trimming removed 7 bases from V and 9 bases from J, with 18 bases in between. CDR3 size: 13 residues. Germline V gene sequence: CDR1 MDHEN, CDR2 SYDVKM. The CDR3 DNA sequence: TGTGCCAGCACAAGTAAGGGGAGGTCGGCCCAGTACTTC. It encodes CASTSKGRSAQYF.

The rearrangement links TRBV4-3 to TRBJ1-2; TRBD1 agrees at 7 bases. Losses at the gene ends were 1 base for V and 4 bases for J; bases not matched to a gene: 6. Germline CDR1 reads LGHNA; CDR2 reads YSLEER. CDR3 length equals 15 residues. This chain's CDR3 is CASSQGGTGVYGYTF. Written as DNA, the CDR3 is TGCGCCAGCAGCCAAGGGGGAACAGGGGTCTATGGCTACACCTTC.

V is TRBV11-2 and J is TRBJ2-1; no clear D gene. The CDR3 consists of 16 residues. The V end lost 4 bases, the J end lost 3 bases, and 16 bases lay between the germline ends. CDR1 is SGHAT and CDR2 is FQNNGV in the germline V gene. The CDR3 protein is CASSSPSGGFYNEQFF. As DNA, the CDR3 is TGTGCCAGCAGCTCCCCCTCGGGCGGATTCTACAATGAGCAGTTCTTC.

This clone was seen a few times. CDR3 region: CASSSYLGGTGEQFF. For the CDR3, the DNA is TGTGCCAGCAGCTCGTACCTGGGTGGTACCGGTGAGCAGTTCTTC. The chain combines TRBV7-2 with TRBJ2-1; no definite D call. Germline V gene data show CDR1 as SGHTA and CDR2 as FQGNSA. The V end lost 4 bases, the J end lost 9 bases, and 19 bases lay between the germline ends. The CDR3 consists of 15 residues.

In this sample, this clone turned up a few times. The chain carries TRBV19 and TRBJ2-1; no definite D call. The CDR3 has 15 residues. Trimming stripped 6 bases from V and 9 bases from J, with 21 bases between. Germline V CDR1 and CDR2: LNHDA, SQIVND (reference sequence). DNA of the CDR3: TGTGCCAGTAGCCCAGTTAACGGCCAATTCAGTGAGCAGTTCTTC. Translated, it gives CASSPVNGQFSEQFF.

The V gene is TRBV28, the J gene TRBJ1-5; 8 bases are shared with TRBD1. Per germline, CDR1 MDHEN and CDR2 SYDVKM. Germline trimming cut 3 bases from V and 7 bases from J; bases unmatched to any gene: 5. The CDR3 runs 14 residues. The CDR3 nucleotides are TGTGCCAGCAGTTTCTTGACAGGGGACCAGCCCCAGCATTTT. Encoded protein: CASSFLTGDQPQHF.

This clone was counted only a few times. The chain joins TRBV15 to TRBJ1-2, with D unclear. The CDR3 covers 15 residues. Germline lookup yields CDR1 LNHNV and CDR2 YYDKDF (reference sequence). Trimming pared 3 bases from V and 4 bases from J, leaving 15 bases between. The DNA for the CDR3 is TGTGCCACCAGCAGCACCGGACGGCTCGTCTATGGCTACACCTTC. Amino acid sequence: CATSSTGRLVYGYTF.